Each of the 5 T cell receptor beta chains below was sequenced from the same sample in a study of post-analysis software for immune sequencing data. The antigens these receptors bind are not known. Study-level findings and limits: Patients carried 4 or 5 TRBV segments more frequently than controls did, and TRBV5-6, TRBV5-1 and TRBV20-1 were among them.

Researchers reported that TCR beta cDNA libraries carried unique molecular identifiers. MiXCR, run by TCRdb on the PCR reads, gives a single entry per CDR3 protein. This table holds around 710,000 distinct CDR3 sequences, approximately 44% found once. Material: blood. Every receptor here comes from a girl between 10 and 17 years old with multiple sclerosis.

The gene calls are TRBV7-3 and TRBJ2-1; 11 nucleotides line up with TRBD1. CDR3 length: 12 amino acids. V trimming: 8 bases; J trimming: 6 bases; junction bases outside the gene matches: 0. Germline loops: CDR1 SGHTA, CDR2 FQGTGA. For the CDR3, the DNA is TGTGCCAGCGGGACAGGGGGCAATGAGCAGTTCTTC. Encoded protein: CASGTGGNEQFF.

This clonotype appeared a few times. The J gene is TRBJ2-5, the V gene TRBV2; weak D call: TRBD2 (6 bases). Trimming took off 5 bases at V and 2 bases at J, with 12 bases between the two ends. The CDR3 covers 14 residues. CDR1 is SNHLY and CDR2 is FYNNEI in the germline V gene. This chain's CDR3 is CASSRDFMQETQYF. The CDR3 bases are TGTGCCAGCAGTCGGGACTTCATGCAAGAGACCCAGTACTTC.

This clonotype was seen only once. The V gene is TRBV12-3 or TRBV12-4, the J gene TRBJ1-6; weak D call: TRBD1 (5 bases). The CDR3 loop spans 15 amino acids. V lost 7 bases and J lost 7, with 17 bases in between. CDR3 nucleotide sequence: TGTGCCAGCACCCTCGGGACCCTTGGGAATTCACCCCTCCACTTT. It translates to CASTLGTLGNSPLHF.

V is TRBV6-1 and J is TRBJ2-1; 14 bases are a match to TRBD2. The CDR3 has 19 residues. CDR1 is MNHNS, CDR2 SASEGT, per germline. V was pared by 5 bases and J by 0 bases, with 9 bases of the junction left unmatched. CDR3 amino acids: CASSPPGLAGVSSYNEQFF. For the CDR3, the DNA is TGTGCCAGCAGTCCGCCGGGACTAGCGGGAGTAAGCTCCTACAATGAGCAGTTCTTC.

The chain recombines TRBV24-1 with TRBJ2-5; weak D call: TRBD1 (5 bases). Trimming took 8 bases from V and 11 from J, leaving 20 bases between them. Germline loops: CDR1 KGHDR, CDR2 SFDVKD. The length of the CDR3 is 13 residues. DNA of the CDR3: TGTGCCACCACTGACAGACACTACAATGAGCAGTACTTC. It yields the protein CATTDRHYNEQYF.